Listed here are 26 T cell receptor beta chains from one sample, sequenced in a study of blood T cell repertoires in COVID-19. Some clones are missing from TCRdb's copy, which holds only in-frame ones; the method was immunoSEQ multiplex PCR. This table holds under 150,000 clones, 80% to 90% found once. The sequencing input was peripheral blood. The origin of the receptors is a human donor in a cohort sampled during active COVID-19.

The rearrangement links TRBV7-9 to TRBJ2-1; perhaps TRBD1 as D (5 bases). Deletions cut 5 bases from V and 8 bases from J, with 10 bases between. The germline CDR1 and CDR2 sequences are SEHNR and FQNEAQ (reference sequence). The CDR3 loop spans 12 amino acids. This CDR3 reads CASSALQDEQFF. The DNA of the CDR3 is TGTGCCAGCAGCGCCTTACAGGATGAGCAGTTCTTC.

J is TRBJ1-1 and V is TRBV6-5; 7 nucleotides agree with TRBD1. There are 16 residues in the CDR3. The germline gives CDR1 MNHEY, CDR2 SVGAGI. V trimming: 4 bases; J trimming: 1 base; junction bases outside the gene matches: 9. The CDR3 nucleotides read TGTGCCAGCAGTTTCGACAGGGCCACTTCGAACACTGAAGCTTTCTTT. This translates into CASSFDRATSNTEAFF.

The gene calls are TRBV19 and TRBJ2-2, with D maybe TRBD1 (6 bases). Trimming took off 4 bases at V and 6 bases at J, with 9 bases between the two ends. The CDR3 loop spans 13 amino acids. Germline V CDR1 and CDR2: LNHDA, SQIVND (reference sequence). The CDR3 bases are TGTGCCAGTAGTACCAAGGGGGCCGGGGAGCTGTTTTTT. Its translation is CASSTKGAGELFF.

There are a few counts of this clone. The V gene is TRBV7-2, the J gene TRBJ1-4, with D hard to call. The CDR3 runs to 12 residues. Trimming took off 4 bases at V and 7 bases at J, with 7 bases between the two ends. CDR1 SGHTA and CDR2 FQGNSA come from the germline V gene. The CDR3 here is CASSSGGEKLFF. Here the CDR3 DNA reads TGTGCCAGCAGCTCGGGAGGTGAAAAACTGTTTTTT.

This clone was counted once. CDR3 in DNA: TGCAGCGTTGCATTGGGGACAGCTAATTCACCCCTCCACTTT. Translating gives CSVALGTANSPLHF. This rearrangement joins TRBV29-1 to TRBJ1-6; the match to TRBD1 covers 7 bases. J gave up 6 bases and V 4 bases, and 6 bases lay outside the gene matches. There are 14 residues in the CDR3. CDR1 SQVTM and CDR2 ANQGSEA come from the germline V gene.

The rearrangement links TRBV5-6 to TRBJ2-7; 8 nucleotides agree with TRBD2. The length of the CDR3 is 14 residues. Germline V lookup: CDR1 SGHDT, CDR2 YYEEEE. The trim removed 4 bases at V and 0 bases at J, leaving 3 bases unmatched. CDR3 bases: TGTGCCAGCAGCGGTAGCGGGAACTCCTACGAGCAGTACTTC. It yields the protein CASSGSGNSYEQYF.

The chain links TRBV2 to TRBJ1-6; D remains ambiguous. The germline V and J ends were trimmed by 0 bases and 0 bases, with 12 bases remaining between them. CDR3 length equals 18 residues. The germline V gene encodes CDR1 SNHLY and CDR2 FYNNEI. This chain's CDR3 is CASSEALAGISYNSPLHF. In nucleotides, the CDR3 is TGTGCCAGCAGTGAAGCGCTGGCAGGCATCTCCTATAATTCACCCCTCCACTTT. The full variable domain, its missing parts supplied by reference TRBV2 and TRBJ1-6, is EPEVTQTPSHQVTQMGQEVILRCVPISNHLYFYWYRQILGQKVEFLVSFYNNEISEKSEIFDDQFSVERPDGSNFTLKIRSTKLEDSAMYFCASSEALAGISYNSPLHFGNGTRLTVT.

J is TRBJ1-2 and V is TRBV28; 9 positions agree with TRBD1. The J segment lost 1 base and the V segment lost 5 bases, leaving 11 bases of the junction unmatched. Germline-derived CDR1 and CDR2 are MDHEN and SYDVKM. This CDR3 is 17 amino acids long. The chain's CDR3 is CASSPPGQGLGNYGYTF. In DNA form, the CDR3 reads TGTGCCAGCAGTCCCCCGGGACAGGGTCTAGGTAACTATGGCTACACCTTC.

V gene TRBV5-1 combines with J gene TRBJ2-5; 8 bases agree with TRBD1. Germline V CDR1 and CDR2: SGHRS, YFSETQ. The CDR3 covers 14 residues. Trimming removed 1 base from V and 4 bases from J; junction bases left unmatched: 3. CDR3 residues: CASSLQGARETQYF. Written as DNA, the CDR3 is TGCGCCAGCAGCTTGCAGGGGGCTAGAGAGACCCAGTACTTC.

The chain has TRBV5-4 and TRBJ1-6; a possible D gene is TRBD1 (5 bases). Germline values: CDR1 SGHNT, CDR2 YYREEE (reference sequence). The V end was cut by 1 base, the J end by 3 bases, with 8 bases between. The CDR3 totals 15 residues. The CDR3 coding sequence is TGTGCCAGCAGCTTGCCGGGGGGCTATAATTCACCCCTCCACTTT. Amino acid sequence: CASSLPGGYNSPLHF.

This clone was found a few times. The J gene is TRBJ2-6, the V gene TRBV18, with D hard to call. The CDR3 is 15 residues long. The V and J ends lost 6 bases and 0 bases respectively, with 9 bases between them. Per germline, CDR1 KGHSH and CDR2 LQKENI. Here the CDR3 reads CASSPRFSGANVLTF. For the CDR3, the DNA is TGTGCCAGCTCCCCTAGGTTCTCTGGGGCCAACGTCCTGACTTTC.

The chain recombines TRBV19 with TRBJ1-5; D is perhaps TRBD1 (5 bases). Per the germline V gene, CDR1 is LNHDA and CDR2 is SQIVND (reference sequence). V was shortened by 1 base and J by 7 bases, with 14 bases between the two germline ends. CDR3 length: 15 residues. The CDR3 spells CASSIAGVVEQPQHF. The CDR3, as DNA: TGTGCCAGTAGTATAGCGGGGGTTGTAGAGCAGCCCCAGCATTTT.

J is TRBJ1-1 and V is TRBV19; unclear D gene. Trimming took 4 bases from V and 0 from J, leaving 12 bases between them. CDR3 length: 15 residues. CDR1 and CDR2 from the germline V gene are LNHDA and SQIVND (reference sequence). The CDR3 DNA is TGTGCCAGTAGTACCTACATCGACATGAACACTGAAGCTTTCTTT. Protein: CASSTYIDMNTEAFF.

J is TRBJ2-7 and V is TRBV5-1; a possible D gene is TRBD1 (6 bases). V lost 5 bases and J 3 bases, leaving 12 bases between the germline ends. The length of the CDR3 is 13 residues. CDR1 is SGHRS, CDR2 YFSETQ, per germline. DNA for the CDR3: TGCGCCAGCAGGCCCGGGACACTCTACGAGCAGTACTTC. It translates to CASRPGTLYEQYF. The complete variable domain, with remaining parts taken from reference TRBV5-1 and TRBJ2-7, reads KAGVTQTPRYLIKTRGQQVTLSCSPISGHRSVSWYQQTPGQGLQFLFEYFSETQRNKGNFPGRFSGRQFSNSRSEMNVSTLELGDSALYLCASRPGTLYEQYFGPGTRLTVT.

The chain combines TRBV13 with TRBJ2-7, with D possibly TRBD2 on 6 matching bases. Germline values: CDR1 PRHDT, CDR2 FYEKMQ (reference sequence). Trimming left V 5 bases short and J 3 bases short, with 11 bases between. The CDR3 is 13 residues long. CDR3 nucleotides: TGTGCCAGCAGCCCGGCCGGGGGCTACGAGCAGTACTTC. The encoded protein is CASSPAGGYEQYF.

The chain joins TRBV12-3 or TRBV12-4 to TRBJ2-7; D ambiguous. Between the trimmed V and J ends, which lost 3 bases and 2 bases, there was a span of 5 bases. The CDR3 totals 12 residues. The CDR3 DNA sequence: TGTGCCAGCAGTTTTGCAGCCTACGAGCAGTACTTC. Protein: CASSFAAYEQYF.

The V call is TRBV10-2, the J call TRBJ1-5; possible D gene TRBD1, 5 bases. CDR3 length equals 14 residues. Per germline, CDR1 WSHSY and CDR2 SAAADI. V was pared by 2 bases and J by 5 bases, with 10 bases between. CDR3 sequence reads: CASSEVGVDQPQHF. The CDR3 coding sequence is TGCGCCAGCAGTGAGGTAGGGGTTGATCAGCCCCAGCATTTT.

The genes are TRBV19 and TRBJ1-2; no clear D. With 4 bases removed from V and 1 base from J, the gap between germline ends came to 7 bases. The germline V gene has CDR1 LNHDA and CDR2 SQIVND (reference sequence). This CDR3 has 13 residues. CDR3 DNA sequence: TGTGCCAGTAGTAAGGCGGGTAACTATGGCTACACCTTC. Protein sequence: CASSKAGNYGYTF.

This chain links TRBV5-3 with TRBJ2-1, with TRBD2 matching over 10 bases. TRBV5-3 is an open reading frame, and its role is uncertain. This CDR3 region has 19 residues. The V and J ends lost 0 bases and 0 bases, in that order; junction bases with no gene match: 9. The CDR3 sequence is CARSLEASGGPSSYNEQFF. DNA of the CDR3: TGTGCCAGAAGCTTGGAAGCTAGCGGGGGCCCTAGCTCCTACAATGAGCAGTTCTTC.

This clone has just a few counts. The CDR3 is CASGSVATGDDTQYF. The CDR3 DNA sequence: TGTGCCAGCGGATCCGTGGCGACAGGGGATGATACGCAGTATTTT. The rearrangement links TRBV7-6 to TRBJ2-3; 8 bases map to TRBD1. This CDR3 has 15 residues. Germline-derived CDR1 and CDR2 are SGHVS and FNYEAQ. The ends lost 8 bases at V and 6 bases at J; junction bases unmatched: 13.

The chain recombines TRBV19 with TRBJ1-5; D not certain. V lost 0 bases to trimming and J lost 7 bases, with 7 bases between them. The CDR3 runs 13 residues. Germline CDR1 is LNHDA and CDR2 is SQIVND (reference sequence). CDR3 nucleotide sequence: TGTGCCAGTAGTATAGACGGTTGGCAGCCCCAGCATTTT. As protein: CASSIDGWQPQHF.

The rearrangement links TRBV2 to TRBJ2-1; D is perhaps TRBD1 (5 bases). The CDR3 loop spans 15 amino acids. CDR1 is SNHLY, CDR2 FYNNEI, per germline. V was pared by 4 bases and J by 0 bases, with 10 bases between. CDR3 sequence reads: CASSVQGSSYNEQFF. Here the CDR3 DNA reads TGTGCCAGCAGTGTTCAGGGCAGCTCCTACAATGAGCAGTTCTTC.

The chain uses TRBV5-1 and TRBJ2-7; 10 bases are a match to TRBD2. The CDR3 runs 15 residues. J gave up 4 bases and V 0 bases, and 4 bases lay outside the gene matches. Germline assignment: CDR1 SGHRS and CDR2 YFSETQ. CDR3 loop: CASSLEASGGYEQYF. In DNA form, the CDR3 reads TGCGCCAGCAGCTTGGAGGCTAGCGGGGGTTACGAGCAGTACTTC.

V and J are TRBV19 and TRBJ2-3, with a tentative D call TRBD1 (6 bases). The CDR3 is 15 amino acids. Looked up from germline, CDR1 is LNHDA and CDR2 is SQIVND (reference sequence). Trimming took off 5 bases at V and 4 bases at J, with 16 bases between the two ends. CDR3 nucleotide sequence: TGTGCCAGTAGTTACAGGGTCAGCGAGGCAGATACGCAGTATTTT. Its protein product is CASSYRVSEADTQYF.

The chain links TRBV5-4 to TRBJ1-5; unclear D gene. The germline gives CDR1 SGHNT, CDR2 YYREEE (reference sequence). The CDR3 runs 14 residues. V shed 3 bases and J shed 9 bases, with 16 bases lying between them. CDR3 loop: CASSSGTIGSPQHF. The CDR3 DNA reads as TGTGCCAGCAGCTCGGGAACTATCGGGTCGCCCCAGCATTTT.

This chain uses TRBV28 with TRBJ2-1; D remains unclear. V shed 6 bases and J shed 6 bases, with 18 bases lying between them. The germline V gene encodes CDR1 MDHEN and CDR2 SYDVKM. The CDR3 consists of 15 residues. The CDR3, as DNA: TGTGCCAGCAGCCGGCCCGTCCTAGGCGGCAATGAGCAGTTCTTC. Translated, it gives CASSRPVLGGNEQFF.